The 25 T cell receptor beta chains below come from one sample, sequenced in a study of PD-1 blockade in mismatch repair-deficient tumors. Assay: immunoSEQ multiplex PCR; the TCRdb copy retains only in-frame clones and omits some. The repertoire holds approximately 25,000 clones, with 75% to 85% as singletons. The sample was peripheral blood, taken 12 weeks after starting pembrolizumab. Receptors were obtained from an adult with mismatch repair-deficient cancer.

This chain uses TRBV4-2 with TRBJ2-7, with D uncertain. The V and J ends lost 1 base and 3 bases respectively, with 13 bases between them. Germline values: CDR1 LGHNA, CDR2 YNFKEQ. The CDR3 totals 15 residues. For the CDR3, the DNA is TGTGCCAGCAGCCAAGTAAGAGGTGGGTACTACGAGCAGTACTTC. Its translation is CASSQVRGGYYEQYF.

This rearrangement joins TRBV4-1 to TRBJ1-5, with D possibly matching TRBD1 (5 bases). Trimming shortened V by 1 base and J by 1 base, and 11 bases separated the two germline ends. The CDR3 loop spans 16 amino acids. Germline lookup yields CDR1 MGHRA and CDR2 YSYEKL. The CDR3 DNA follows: TGCGCCAGCAGCCAAGGGGAGGGGCTGAGCAATCAGCCCCAGCATTTT. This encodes CASSQGEGLSNQPQHF.

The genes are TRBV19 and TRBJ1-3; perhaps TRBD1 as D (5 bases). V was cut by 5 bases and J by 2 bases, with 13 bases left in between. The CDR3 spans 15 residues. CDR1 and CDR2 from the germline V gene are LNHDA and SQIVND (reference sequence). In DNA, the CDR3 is TGTGCCAGTAGTGTTGACAGCTCCCCTGGAAACACCATATATTTT. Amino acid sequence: CASSVDSSPGNTIYF.

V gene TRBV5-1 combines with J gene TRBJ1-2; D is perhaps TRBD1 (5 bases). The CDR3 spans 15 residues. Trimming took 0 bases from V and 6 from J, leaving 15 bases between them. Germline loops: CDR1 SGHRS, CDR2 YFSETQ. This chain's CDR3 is CASSLEPGRADGYTF. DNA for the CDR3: TGCGCCAGCAGCTTGGAACCAGGGCGTGCGGATGGCTACACCTTC.

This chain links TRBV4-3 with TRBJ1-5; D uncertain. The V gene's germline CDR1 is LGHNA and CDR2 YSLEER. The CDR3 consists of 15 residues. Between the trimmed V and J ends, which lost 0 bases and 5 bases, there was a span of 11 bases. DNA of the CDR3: TGCGCCAGCAGCCAAGATATAGGGATAGATCAGCCCCAGCATTTT. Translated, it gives CASSQDIGIDQPQHF.

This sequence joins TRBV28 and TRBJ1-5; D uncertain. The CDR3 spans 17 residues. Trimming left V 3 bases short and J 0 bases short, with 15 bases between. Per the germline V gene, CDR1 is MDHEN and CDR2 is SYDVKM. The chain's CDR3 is CASSLRSAQLSNQPQHF. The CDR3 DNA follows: TGTGCCAGCAGTTTGAGGTCAGCCCAGCTTAGCAATCAGCCCCAGCATTTT.

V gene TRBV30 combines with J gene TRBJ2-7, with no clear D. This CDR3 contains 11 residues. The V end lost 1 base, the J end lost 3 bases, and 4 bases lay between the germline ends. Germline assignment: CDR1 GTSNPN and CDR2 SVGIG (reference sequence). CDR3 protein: CAWSANYEQYF. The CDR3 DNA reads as TGTGCCTGGAGTGCTAACTACGAGCAGTACTTC.

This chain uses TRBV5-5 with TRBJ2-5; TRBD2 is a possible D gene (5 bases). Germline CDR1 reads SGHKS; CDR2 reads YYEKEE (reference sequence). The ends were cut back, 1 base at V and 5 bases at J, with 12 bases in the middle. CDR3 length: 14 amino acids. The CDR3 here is CASSLYRAGETQYF. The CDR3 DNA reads TGTGCCAGCAGCTTGTATCGGGCGGGCGAGACCCAGTACTTC.

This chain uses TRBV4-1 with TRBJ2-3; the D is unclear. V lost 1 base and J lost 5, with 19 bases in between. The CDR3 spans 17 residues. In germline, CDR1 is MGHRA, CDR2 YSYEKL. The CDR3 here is CASSQAGNSKYGDTQYF. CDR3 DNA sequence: TGCGCCAGCAGCCAAGCCGGTAACTCCAAATATGGAGATACGCAGTATTTT.

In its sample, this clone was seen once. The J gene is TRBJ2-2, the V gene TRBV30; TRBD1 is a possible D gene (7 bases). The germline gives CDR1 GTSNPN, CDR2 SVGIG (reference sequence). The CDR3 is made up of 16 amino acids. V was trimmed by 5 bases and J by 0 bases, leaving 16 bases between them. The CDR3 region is CAWGGLGQTNTGELFF. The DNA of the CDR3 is TGTGCCTGGGGGGGACTGGGACAGACGAACACCGGGGAGCTGTTTTTT.

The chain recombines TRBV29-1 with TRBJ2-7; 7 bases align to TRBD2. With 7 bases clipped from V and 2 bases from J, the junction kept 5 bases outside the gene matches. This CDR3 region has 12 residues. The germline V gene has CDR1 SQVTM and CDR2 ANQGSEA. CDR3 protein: CSAGGGTYEQYF. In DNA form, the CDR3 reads TGCAGCGCTGGGGGGGGGACCTACGAGCAGTACTTC.

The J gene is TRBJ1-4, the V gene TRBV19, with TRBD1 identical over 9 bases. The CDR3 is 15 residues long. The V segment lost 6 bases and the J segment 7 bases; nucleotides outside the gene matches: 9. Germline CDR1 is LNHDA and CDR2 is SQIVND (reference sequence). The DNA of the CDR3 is TGTGCCAGTAGGCCACCTGGGACAGGGAGTGAAAAACTGTTTTTT. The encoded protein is CASRPPGTGSEKLFF.

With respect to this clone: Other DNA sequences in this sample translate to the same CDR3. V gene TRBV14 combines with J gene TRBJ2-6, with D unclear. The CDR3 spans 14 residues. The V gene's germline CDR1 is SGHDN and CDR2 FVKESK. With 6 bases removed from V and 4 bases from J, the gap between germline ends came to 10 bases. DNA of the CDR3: TGTGCCAGCAGTCTCGATTACGGGGCCAACGTCCTGACTTTC. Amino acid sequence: CASSLDYGANVLTF.

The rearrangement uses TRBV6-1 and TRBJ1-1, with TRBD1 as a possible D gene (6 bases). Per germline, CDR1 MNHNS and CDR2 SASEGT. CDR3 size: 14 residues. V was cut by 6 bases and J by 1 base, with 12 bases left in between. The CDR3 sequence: CASREKGGNTEAFF. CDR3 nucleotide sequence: TGTGCCAGCAGAGAAAAAGGGGGGAACACTGAAGCTTTCTTT.

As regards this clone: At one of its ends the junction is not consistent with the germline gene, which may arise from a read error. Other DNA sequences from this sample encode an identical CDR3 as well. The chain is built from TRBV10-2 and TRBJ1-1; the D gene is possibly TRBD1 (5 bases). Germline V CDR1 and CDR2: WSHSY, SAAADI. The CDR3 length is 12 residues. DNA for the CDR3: TGCGCCAGCAGGGGGGGGAACACTGAAGCCTTCTTT. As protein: CASRGGNTEAFF.

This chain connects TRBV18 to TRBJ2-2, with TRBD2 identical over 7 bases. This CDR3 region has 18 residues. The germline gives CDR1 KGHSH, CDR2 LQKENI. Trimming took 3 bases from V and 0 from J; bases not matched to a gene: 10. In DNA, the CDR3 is TGTGCCAGCTCACCGGGGATAGCGGGCTCAGCGAACACCGGGGAGCTGTTTTTT. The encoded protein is CASSPGIAGSANTGELFF.

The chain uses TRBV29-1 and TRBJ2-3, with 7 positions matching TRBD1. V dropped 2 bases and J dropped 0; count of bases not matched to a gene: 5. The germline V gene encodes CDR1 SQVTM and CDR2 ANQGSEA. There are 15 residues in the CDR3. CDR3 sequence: CSVEPGQRSTDTQYF. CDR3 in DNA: TGCAGCGTTGAACCGGGACAGCGGAGCACAGATACGCAGTATTTT.

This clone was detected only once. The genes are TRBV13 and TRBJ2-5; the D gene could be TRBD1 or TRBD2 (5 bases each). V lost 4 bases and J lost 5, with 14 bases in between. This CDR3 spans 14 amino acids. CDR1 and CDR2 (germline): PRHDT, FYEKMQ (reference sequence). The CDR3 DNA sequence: TGTGCCAGCAGCTACGGGACCCAAGGGGAGACCCAGTACTTC. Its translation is CASSYGTQGETQYF.

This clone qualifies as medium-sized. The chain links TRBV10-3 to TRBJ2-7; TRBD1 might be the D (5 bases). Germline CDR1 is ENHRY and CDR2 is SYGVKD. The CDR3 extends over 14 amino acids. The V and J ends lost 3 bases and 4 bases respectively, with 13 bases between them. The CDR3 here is CAISDPVREYEQYF. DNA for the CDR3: TGTGCCATCAGTGATCCCGTCAGGGAATACGAGCAGTACTTC.

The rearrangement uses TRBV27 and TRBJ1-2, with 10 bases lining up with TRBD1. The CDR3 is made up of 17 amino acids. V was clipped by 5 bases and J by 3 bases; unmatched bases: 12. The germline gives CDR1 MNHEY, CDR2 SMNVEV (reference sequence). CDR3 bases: TGTGCCAGCAGTCCTCAACCCCGGGACAGGGGAGACTATGGCTACACCTTC. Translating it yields CASSPQPRDRGDYGYTF.

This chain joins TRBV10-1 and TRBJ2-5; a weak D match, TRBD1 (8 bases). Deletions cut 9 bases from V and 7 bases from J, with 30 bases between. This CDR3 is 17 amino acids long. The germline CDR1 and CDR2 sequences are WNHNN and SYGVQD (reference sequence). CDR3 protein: CARNRRGNRGFLPTQYF. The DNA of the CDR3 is TGCGCCAGAAACCGGCGGGGGAACAGGGGGTTTTTGCCGACCCAGTACTTC.

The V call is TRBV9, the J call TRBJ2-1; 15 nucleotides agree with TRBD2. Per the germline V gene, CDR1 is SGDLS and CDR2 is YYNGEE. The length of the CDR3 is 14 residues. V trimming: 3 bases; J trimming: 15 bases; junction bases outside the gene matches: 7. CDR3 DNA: TGTGCCAGCAGCGCATCCGGGACTAGCGGGGGGCGGTTCTTC. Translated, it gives CASSASGTSGGRFF.

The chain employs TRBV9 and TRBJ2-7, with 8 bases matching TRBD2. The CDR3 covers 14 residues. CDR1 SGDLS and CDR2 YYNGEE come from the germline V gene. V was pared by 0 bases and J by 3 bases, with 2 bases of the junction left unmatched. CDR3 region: CASSVAGGDYEQYF. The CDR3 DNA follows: TGTGCCAGCAGCGTAGCGGGAGGGGACTACGAGCAGTACTTC. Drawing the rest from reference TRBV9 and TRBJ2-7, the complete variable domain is DSGVTQTPKHLITATGQRVTLRCSPRSGDLSVYWYQQSLDQGLQFLIQYYNGEERAKGNILERFSAQQFPDLHSELNLSSLELGDSALYFCASSVAGGDYEQYFGPGTRLTVT.

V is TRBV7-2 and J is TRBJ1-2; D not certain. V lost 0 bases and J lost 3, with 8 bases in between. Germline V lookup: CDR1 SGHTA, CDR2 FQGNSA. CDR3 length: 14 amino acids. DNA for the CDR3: TGTGCCAGCAGCTTAGCTACGGAATACTATGGCTACACCTTC. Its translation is CASSLATEYYGYTF.

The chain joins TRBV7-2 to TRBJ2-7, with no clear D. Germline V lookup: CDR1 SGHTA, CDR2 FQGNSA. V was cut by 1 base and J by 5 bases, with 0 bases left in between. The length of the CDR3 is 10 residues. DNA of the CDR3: TGTGCCAGCAGCTTAGACGAGCAGTACTTC. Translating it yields CASSLDEQYF.